This T cell receptor (beta chain) emerged from a study of blood T cell repertoires in COVID-19. Repertoires were generated with immunoSEQ multiplex PCR, while TCRdb's copy carries only in-frame clones and drops some. Among 9,500 to 11,000 clones listed, around 89% were seen once. CDR3 size: 14 residues. Trimming shortened V by 5 bases and J by 0 bases, and 10 bases separated the two germline ends. The germline gives CDR1 SGHTA, CDR2 FQGTGA. The chain recombines TRBV7-3 with TRBJ1-1, with no clear D. The sequenced sample consisted of peripheral blood. The clonotype originates from a human donor in a cohort sampled during active COVID-19. CDR3 DNA sequence: TGTGCCAGCAGCCCCGGGAACATGAACACTGAAGCTTTCTTT. Residues: CASSPGNMNTEAFF.